Listed here are 30 T cell receptor beta chains from one sample, sequenced in a study of lymphopenia after photon versus proton radiotherapy (dated by TCRdb to between 2019 and 2020). The library was made by the immunoSEQ multiplex PCR assay. What TCRdb holds here is the immuneACCESS table cut down to in-frame rearrangements. Part of the clones is not present; checked against another copy, under half of the missing clones reflect an unresolved V gene, and the others are unexplained. The sample profile shows some 38,000 clones; around 90% of them were found once. The ten largest clones capture roughly 15% of the sample. The sample was peripheral blood, taken from a patient treated with photon-based radiotherapy. The receptors here all came from a man in his sixties with cholangiocarcinoma.

This chain joins TRBV10-1 and TRBJ1-6; D unclear. The V gene lost 6 bases and the J gene lost 0 bases, with 9 bases spanning the gap. The CDR3 runs to 15 residues. From germline, CDR1 is WNHNN and CDR2 SYGVQD (reference sequence). The CDR3 DNA reads as TGCGCCAGCAGCCCCGGGAGCTCCTATAATTCACCCCTCCACTTT. Protein: CASSPGSSYNSPLHF.

This clone has only one observation. This sequence joins TRBV7-3 and TRBJ2-3; D might be TRBD1 or TRBD2, each matching 5 bases. The CDR3 is 14 amino acids. V lost 3 bases to trimming and J lost 1 base, with 8 bases between them. Per germline, CDR1 SGHTA and CDR2 FQGTGA. This chain's CDR3 is CASSLGPRTDTQYF. Here the CDR3 DNA reads TGTGCCAGCAGCTTGGGACCTCGCACAGATACGCAGTATTTT. Using reference TRBV7-3 and TRBJ2-3 for the parts outside the CDR3, the full variable domain is GAGVSQTPSNKVTEKGKYVELRCDPISGHTALYWYRQSLGQGPEFLIYFQGTGAADDSGLPNDRFFAVRPEGSVSTLKIQRTERGDSAVYLCASSLGPRTDTQYFGPGTRLTVL.

The V call is TRBV2, the J call TRBJ1-2; maybe TRBD1 (5 bases). Germline lookup yields CDR1 SNHLY and CDR2 FYNNEI. Deletions cut 6 bases from V and 5 bases from J, with 16 bases between. This CDR3 has 14 amino acids. CDR3 bases: TGTGCCAGCAGGGGAGACGGGGCGCTATATGGCTACACCTTC. It encodes CASRGDGALYGYTF.

The chain combines TRBV11-1 with TRBJ2-4; D is tentatively TRBD1 or TRBD2 (5 bases each). Germline lookup yields CDR1 SGHAT and CDR2 FQDESV (reference sequence). CDR3 length equals 15 residues. Trimming took 3 bases from V and 5 from J, leaving 14 bases between them. The CDR3, as DNA: TGTGCCAGCAGCTTCGAAGGGGCGCGGGAAAACATTCAGTACTTC. Its protein is CASSFEGARENIQYF. Looking up the rest from reference TRBV11-1 and TRBJ2-4 gives the full variable domain: EAEVAQSPRYKITEKSQAVAFWCDPISGHATLYWYRQILGQGPELLVQFQDESVVDDSQLPKDRFSAERLKGVDSTLKIQPAELGDSAMYLCASSFEGARENIQYFGAGTRLSVL.

The chain combines TRBV7-9 with TRBJ1-2, with D perhaps TRBD1 (6 bases). Germline loops: CDR1 SEHNR, CDR2 FQNEAQ (reference sequence). V was cut by 0 bases and J by 7 bases, with 9 bases left in between. The CDR3 is 13 amino acids. The CDR3 sequence is CASSLAGTLGYTF. The CDR3 DNA reads TGTGCCAGCAGCTTAGCCGGGACACTTGGCTACACCTTC.

This rearrangement joins TRBV7-9 to TRBJ1-6; a weak D match, TRBD1 (5 bases). The CDR3 is 14 residues long. CDR1 is SEHNR and CDR2 is FQNEAQ in the germline V gene (reference sequence). V shed 4 bases and J shed 13 bases, with 17 bases lying between them. The CDR3 coding sequence is TGTGCCAGCAGCTCCGGGACCGCCGTCTCTCCCCTCCACTTT. It yields the protein CASSSGTAVSPLHF.

This clone was seen only a few times. This chain uses TRBV28 with TRBJ1-5, with 10 bases identical to TRBD1. Germline V lookup: CDR1 MDHEN, CDR2 SYDVKM. This CDR3 spans 16 amino acids. J gave up 4 bases and V 6 bases, and 9 bases lay outside the gene matches. CDR3 loop: CASRQPGQGPNQPQHF. As DNA, the CDR3 is TGTGCCAGCAGGCAACCGGGACAGGGGCCGAATCAGCCCCAGCATTTT.

This clone has more than one count but fewer than ten. This chain connects TRBV7-6 to TRBJ1-4; D remains ambiguous. Germline V CDR1 and CDR2: SGHVS, FNYEAQ. The CDR3 is made up of 13 amino acids. V was cut by 5 bases and J by 2 bases, with 6 bases left in between. The chain's CDR3 is CASSGYTNEKLFF. For the CDR3, the DNA is TGTGCCAGCAGCGGGTATACTAATGAAAAACTGTTTTTT.

The V call is TRBV9, the J call TRBJ2-1; 7 bases match TRBD2. Germline V CDR1 and CDR2: SGDLS, YYNGEE. This CDR3 comprises 19 residues. The junction had 13 bases not matched to a gene; V was cut back by 0 bases and J by 1 base. CDR3 residues: CASSVAPGGSKGSYNEQFF. The CDR3 DNA is TGTGCCAGCAGCGTAGCCCCGGGGGGATCTAAAGGATCCTACAATGAGCAGTTCTTC.

This rearrangement joins TRBV7-9 to TRBJ2-1, with TRBD2 matching 9 bases. Germline trimming cut 4 bases from V and 5 bases from J; bases unmatched to any gene: 15. CDR1 and CDR2 (germline): SEHNR, FQNEAQ (reference sequence). This CDR3 has 18 amino acids. This CDR3 reads CASSSRLAADLSNNEQFF. CDR3 sequence (DNA): TGTGCCAGCAGCTCTAGACTAGCGGCGGATCTCTCAAACAATGAGCAGTTCTTC.

The chain employs TRBV9 and TRBJ2-3; D is possibly TRBD1 or TRBD2 (5 bases each). Per germline, CDR1 SGDLS and CDR2 YYNGEE. The CDR3 runs to 20 residues. The V and J ends lost 2 bases and 0 bases respectively, with 25 bases between them. The CDR3 is CASSVGTRTFSIDSTDTQYF. CDR3 coding DNA: TGTGCCAGCAGCGTTGGGACCCGCACTTTTAGTATCGATAGCACAGATACGCAGTATTTT.

In DNA form, the CDR3 reads TGTGCCAGCAGTGGACTTCTCGACAATGAGCAGTTCTTC. It translates to CASSGLLDNEQFF. The chain has TRBV27 and TRBJ2-1, with D perhaps TRBD2 (5 bases). Between the trimmed V and J ends, which lost 5 bases and 5 bases, there was a span of 10 bases. Germline loops: CDR1 MNHEY, CDR2 SMNVEV (reference sequence). The CDR3 is made up of 13 amino acids.

The CDR3 coding sequence is TGTGCCAGCCACCACCTTGGGGGGATCGGAGTCTACACCTTC. Translation gives CASHHLGGIGVYTF. The V gene is TRBV6-1, the J gene TRBJ1-2; D is possibly TRBD1 (5 bases). CDR3 length equals 14 residues. V lost 8 bases to trimming and J lost 10 bases, with 23 bases between them. Germline V CDR1 and CDR2: MNHNS, SASEGT.

The chain uses TRBV5-1 and TRBJ2-2; D unresolved. CDR3 length equals 14 residues. Germline V gives CDR1 SGHRS, CDR2 YFSETQ. The V and J ends lost 0 bases and 7 bases respectively, with 10 bases between them. Here the CDR3 DNA reads TGCGCCAGCAGCTTGGGGCCTCTCGGCGGGGAGCTGTTTTTT. Translation gives CASSLGPLGGELFF.

The chain is built from TRBV19 and TRBJ2-7; 9 bases align to TRBD1. The CDR3 runs 16 residues. Germline-derived CDR1 and CDR2 are LNHDA and SQIVND (reference sequence). V was pared by 5 bases and J by 4 bases, with 12 bases of the junction left unmatched. The CDR3 sequence: CASSAGRDRAPYEQYF. As DNA, the CDR3 is TGTGCCAGTAGTGCCGGTCGGGACAGGGCCCCTTACGAGCAGTACTTC.

Comment on this clone: The junction departs from germline at one end; a sequencing error may be responsible. The chain joins TRBV9 to TRBJ1-5; possible D gene TRBD1, 5 bases. CDR1 is SGDLS and CDR2 is YYNGEE in the germline V gene. The CDR3 runs to 14 residues. CDR3 sequence (DNA): TGTGCCAGCAGCGTAGGACCAGGGAATCAGGCCCAGCATTTT. This encodes CASSVGPGNQAQHF.

This chain links TRBV18 with TRBJ1-2, with D maybe TRBD1 (5 bases). The CDR3 contains 15 residues. V lost 0 bases and J 3 bases, leaving 11 bases between the germline ends. Germline-derived CDR1 and CDR2 are KGHSH and LQKENI. CDR3 sequence (DNA): TGTGCCAGCTCACCACCCCCAGGGAAGGACTATGGCTACACCTTC. Translating it yields CASSPPPGKDYGYTF.

The V gene is TRBV6-6, the J gene TRBJ2-7, with D unclear. Germline CDR1 is MNHNY and CDR2 is SVGAGI (reference sequence). Trimming took 2 bases from V and 5 from J, leaving 10 bases between them. The CDR3 is made up of 13 amino acids. CDR3 residues: CASSYPSGNEQYF. As DNA, the CDR3 is TGTGCCAGCAGTTACCCCTCAGGAAACGAGCAGTACTTC.

This chain uses TRBV29-1 with TRBJ2-3; D possibly matches TRBD1 or TRBD2 (5 bases each). The V end was cut by 7 bases, the J end by 0 bases, with 17 bases between. The length of the CDR3 is 15 residues. Germline V lookup: CDR1 SQVTM, CDR2 ANQGSEA. The CDR3 nucleotides are TGCAGCGCCGAGGGCCCAGGGCCTAGCACAGATACGCAGTATTTT. It translates to CSAEGPGPSTDTQYF.

In its sample, this clone was seen once. The J gene is TRBJ2-7, the V gene TRBV4-1; 7 positions agree with TRBD1. The ends lost 1 base at V and 4 bases at J; junction bases unmatched: 7. Germline V CDR1 and CDR2: MGHRA, YSYEKL. The length of the CDR3 is 15 residues. The CDR3 DNA sequence: TGCGCCAGCAGCCAAGCCCCGGGACAGCAATACGAGCAGTACTTC. This gives the protein CASSQAPGQQYEQYF.

The rearrangement uses TRBV5-1 and TRBJ2-1; a weak D match, TRBD2 (6 bases). The V end was cut by 4 bases, the J end by 1 base, with 18 bases between. This CDR3 spans 17 amino acids. Germline V lookup: CDR1 SGHRS, CDR2 YFSETQ. CDR3 bases: TGCGCCAGCAGCCAGTCGCTGATGGGGGGTTCCTACAATGAGCAGTTCTTC. Translated: CASSQSLMGGSYNEQFF.

The chain is built from TRBV7-3 and TRBJ2-3, with D possibly being TRBD1 (6 bases). The CDR3 sequence is 14 residues long. Germline loops: CDR1 SGHTA, CDR2 FQGTGA. Trimming removed 7 bases from V and 6 bases from J, with 17 bases in between. The CDR3 here is CASTQGGNIDTQYF. CDR3 DNA sequence: TGTGCCAGCACACAAGGGGGTAACATCGATACGCAGTATTTT.

V and J are TRBV5-4 and TRBJ2-2; 9 bases line up with TRBD1. The CDR3 has 16 residues. After removal of 5 bases from V and 6 bases from J, the junction contained 11 bases not matched to a gene. Germline CDR1 is SGHNT and CDR2 is YYREEE (reference sequence). This CDR3 reads CASSDRDREYAGELFF. In DNA form, the CDR3 reads TGTGCCAGCAGTGATCGGGACAGGGAATATGCCGGGGAGCTGTTTTTT. The entire variable domain, with the rest obtained from reference TRBV5-4 and TRBJ2-2, is as follows: ETGVTQSPTHLIKTRGQQVTLRCSSQSGHNTVSWYQQALGQGPQFIFQYYREEENGRGNFPPRFSGLQFPNYSSELNVNALELDDSALYLCASSDRDREYAGELFFGEGSRLTVL.

The rearrangement joins TRBV7-8 to TRBJ2-7; a possible D gene is TRBD2 (7 bases). The CDR3 is 14 amino acids. Germline V CDR1 and CDR2: SGHVS, FQNEAQ. V lost 4 bases, J lost 7 bases, and 17 bases lay in between. This chain's CDR3 is CASSSPLGGEEQYF. DNA of the CDR3: TGTGCCAGCAGCTCACCCCTAGGGGGGGAAGAGCAGTACTTC.

The gene calls are TRBV12-5 and TRBJ2-1; 11 bases match TRBD1. The germline gives CDR1 LGHNT, CDR2 FRNRAP. The CDR3 totals 17 residues. V gave up 0 bases and J gave up 9 bases; unmatched junction bases: 10. CDR3 DNA: TGTGCTAGTGGTTTGGTACTAGATGGACAGGGGGCGTTTGAGCAGTTCTTC. This codes for CASGLVLDGQGAFEQFF. The complete variable domain, with remaining parts taken from reference TRBV12-5 and TRBJ2-1, reads DARVTQTPRHKVTEMGQEVTMRCQPILGHNTVFWYRQTMMQGLELLAYFRNRAPLDDSGMPKDRFSAEMPDATLATLKIQPSEPRDSAVYFCASGLVLDGQGAFEQFFGPGTRLTVL.

The CDR3 spells CASSLEGLGDTQYF. CDR3 DNA sequence: TGTGCCAGCAGCTTGGAAGGGTTGGGAGATACGCAGTATTTT. J is TRBJ2-3 and V is TRBV5-4, with D hard to call. CDR3 length: 14 residues. V dropped 0 bases and J dropped 5 bases, with 10 bases sitting between them. CDR1 is SGHNT and CDR2 is YYREEE in the germline V gene (reference sequence).

In its sample, this clone was seen once. This rearrangement joins TRBV6-1 to TRBJ2-1, with D possibly TRBD1 on 6 matching bases. The CDR3 length is 14 residues. Between the trimmed V and J ends, which lost 5 bases and 3 bases, there was a span of 11 bases. The germline V gene encodes CDR1 MNHNS and CDR2 SASEGT. CDR3 nucleotides: TGTGCCAGCAGTCCCGGGACAAACTACAATGAGCAGTTCTTC. Residues: CASSPGTNYNEQFF.

The J gene is TRBJ2-3, the V gene TRBV11-2, with 7 bases lining up with TRBD1. Per germline, CDR1 SGHAT and CDR2 FQNNGV. The CDR3 extends over 16 amino acids. V shed 7 bases, J shed 1 base, and the junction held 11 bases outside the gene matches. In nucleotides, the CDR3 is TGTGCCAGCAACAACCCTAGGGGGCTTGGCACAGATACGCAGTATTTT. Translation: CASNNPRGLGTDTQYF.

This chain uses TRBV28 with TRBJ1-2; D not resolved. This CDR3 has 12 amino acids. The ends were cut back, 5 bases at V and 6 bases at J, with 10 bases in the middle. The germline gives CDR1 MDHEN, CDR2 SYDVKM. The CDR3 loop is CASSVETHGYTF. CDR3 nucleotides: TGTGCCAGCAGTGTGGAGACCCATGGCTACACCTTC.

This clone was observed once. The chain uses TRBV28 and TRBJ2-7; no clear D gene. Trimming took 7 bases from V and 5 from J, leaving 21 bases between them. Germline V gene sequence: CDR1 MDHEN, CDR2 SYDVKM. The CDR3 runs to 15 residues. CDR3 region: CASTVNTLSANEQYF. Here the CDR3 DNA reads TGTGCCAGCACGGTTAACACCCTTAGTGCGAACGAGCAGTACTTC.